Included here is one T cell receptor beta chain sequence, with context. As yet, its antigen is unknown. The data stem from a study of follicular helper T cells after annual influenza vaccination. Per germline, CDR1 SGHKS and CDR2 YYEKEE (reference sequence). The CDR3 length is 16 residues. Trimming pared 0 bases from V and 0 bases from J, leaving 7 bases between. Time point of the sample: 2015-2016 season, 7 days after influenza vaccination. Some clones are missing from TCRdb's copy, which holds only in-frame ones; the method was immunoSEQ multiplex PCR. Among about 6,000 clones listed, roughly 83% were seen once. The study, taken as a whole, reports: Yearly vaccinations repeatedly recalled conserved clonotypes in ICOS+CD38+ cTfh.

V and J are TRBV5-5 and TRBJ2-6; no clear D gene. The clonotype comes from an adult who received the influenza vaccine. Specimen: CXCR5+ CD38- circulating T follicular helper cells from blood, collected 7 days after influenza vaccination. The subset: circulating Tfh, non-naive CD4+CXCR5+PD-1+ (ICOS+CD38+ or ICOS-CD38-). The CDR3 nucleotides read TGTGCCAGCAGCTTGGGTCACACCTCTGGGGCCAACGTCCTGACTTTC. Amino acid sequence: CASSLGHTSGANVLTF. Supplemented by reference TRBV5-5 and TRBJ2-6, the full variable domain reads DAGVTQSPTHLIKTRGQQVTLRCSPISGHKSVSWYQQVLGQGPQFIFQYYEKEERGRGNFPDRFSARQFPNYSSELNVNALLLGDSALYLCASSLGHTSGANVLTFGAGSRLTVL.